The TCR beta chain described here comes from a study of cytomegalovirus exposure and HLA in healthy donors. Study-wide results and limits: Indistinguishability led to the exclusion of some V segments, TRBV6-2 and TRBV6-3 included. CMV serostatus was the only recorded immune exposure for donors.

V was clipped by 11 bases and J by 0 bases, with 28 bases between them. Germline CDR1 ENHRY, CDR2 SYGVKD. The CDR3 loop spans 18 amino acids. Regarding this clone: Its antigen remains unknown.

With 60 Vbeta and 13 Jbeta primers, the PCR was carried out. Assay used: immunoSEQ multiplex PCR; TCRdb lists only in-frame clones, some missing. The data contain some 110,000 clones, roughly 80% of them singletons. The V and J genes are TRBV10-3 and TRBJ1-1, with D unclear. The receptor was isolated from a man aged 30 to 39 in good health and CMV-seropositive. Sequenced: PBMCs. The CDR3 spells CACRRVSGATTMNTEAFF. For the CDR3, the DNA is TGTGCCTGCCGGAGGGTCTCAGGTGCAACAACAATGAACACTGAAGCTTTCTTT.